This entry features one T cell receptor (beta chain) sequence. The clone's antigen remains unknown. Base-call qualities are not available, and no considerably larger clone is one nucleotide away. This entry is derived from a study of shared clonotypes between healthy human individuals (dated by TCRdb to the early 2020s). As for the study more broadly: The cohort included a few men and a couple of women between 18 and 49 years of age. The study deeply sequenced blood TCR repertoires of about 5 healthy adults to estimate repertoire size and the extent of clonotype sharing between individuals. To increase sequencing depth and limit assay-specific biases, TCR repertoire library preparation and sequencing were carried out by different laboratories using diverse techniques. Leukapheresis yielded between about 0.9 and 10 billion PBMCs per donor. The study at large found these results: Pairwise subsampling led to the expectation that sequencing depth would affect the degree of clonotype sharing among donors. Because the study included a small number of donors, the genetic and exposure-history diversity represented was limited. Sampling was restricted to blood, and TCR repertoires in tissue are likely to differ from TCR repertoires in blood.

Donors were healthy HIV-negative adults with no recently reported acute infections or vaccinations. All donors were Caucasian adults living in Nashville, Tennessee, USA. In the unsorted samples, roughly 90 million PBMCs were counted, and genomic DNA was extracted using the QIAamp DNA Blood Mini kit. Blood was collected by leukapheresis, and PBMCs were isolated by Ficoll-Histopaque density gradient centrifugation and then cryopreserved in liquid nitrogen vapor phase. Using the deep immunoSEQ assay, TCR CDR3 regions were amplified from genomic DNA by multiplex PCR. For each cell subset, the extracted genomic DNA was distributed evenly across all wells of several immunoSEQ 96-well plates, and each plate served as one replicate. For unsorted PBMC, each replicate PCR was loaded with approximately 0.3 ug genomic DNA, equivalent to tens of thousands of T cell genomes. Unsorted PBMC genomic DNA was sequenced across ten immunoSEQ deep assay plates. The purified libraries were quantified using a Qubit 3.0 fluorometer, sized with a Bioanalyzer 2100, and then quantified again using the KAPA Library Quantification kit. Every immunoSEQ 96-well plate was sequenced on a separate single-read 150-cycle Illumina NextSeq 550 flow cell. The paper's data handling went like this. Because the immunoSEQ output held only junctional sequences and lacked quality scores, the filtering could not match the filtering applied to full-length reads. To assign V/J genes and CDR3, sequences were annotated using PyIR, a Python wrapper for IgBLAST v1.9, with IMGT germline references. Any read was removed if the V/J assignment was weak (E-value above 1e-6), the CDR3 was missing, or the read contained stop codons, out-of-frame junctions, or ambiguous translated residues. V3J clonotypes were defined as sequences sharing the same inferred V gene, J gene, and CDR3 amino acid sequence. Percentage overlap between repertoires was calculated by dividing the number of shared unique clonotypes by the size of the smaller repertoire. Three approaches were used to assess repertoire richness: RTK rarefaction, the Chao1 estimator, and Recon v2.1 estimates of unobserved clonotypes. The immuneACCESS repertoire file appears here via TCRdb, limited to in-frame rearrangements. These files lack a portion of the clones; in checked studies, under half of the deficit traces to unresolved V genes, and the cause of the others is not known. V, J and clone size reflect that table, while D and trimming were determined from the DNA. The sample table shows approximately 510,000 clones, and 60% to 85% are seen once. Approximately 12% of the sample lies in the top ten.

Based on the germline V gene, the CDR1 and CDR2 sequences are MRHNA and SNTAGT. The CDR3 sequence holds 13 residues, the cysteine and phenylalanine included. Only the CDR3 DNA is retained, 39 bases long and in frame from the first base. At the junction V is shortened by 2 bases and J by 3 bases, with 5 bases in between. The chain is assembled from TRBV6-4 and TRBJ1-5; the D gene assignment is ambiguous. The source of this sequence is a woman aged 35 to 49 in good health. Some clones in this sample may be carry-over from other donors' samples. The source material was PBMCs. CDR3 reads: CASSDSINQPQHF. The base sequence is TGTGCCAGCAGTGACAGCATCAATCAGCCCCAGCATTTT.